Below, 15 T cell receptor beta chains from the same sample are listed, as sequenced in a study of regulatory T cells in long-lasting Graves disease. Building of the TCR beta libraries involved iRepertoire HTBI primers and Arm-PCR of CDR3 regions. From the multiplex PCR reads, TCRdb called clonotypes with MiXCR, one entry per CDR3 protein. The table shows about 460,000 distinct CDR3 sequences, with 22% occurring only once. The sample's time point: persistent/refractory GD, antithyroid drugs over 5 years with positive TRAb. From RNA extracted from PBMCs, the TCR library was made. The specimen was peripheral blood mononuclear cells (PBMCs), collected when the disease was refractory, from a patient treated with antithyroid drugs. All receptors come from a female donor with Graves disease.

The sample holds many counts of this clonotype. The chain joins TRBV14 to TRBJ2-5; 7 bases map to TRBD1. The germline CDR1 and CDR2 sequences are SGHDN and FVKESK. With 1 base clipped from V and 2 bases from J, the junction kept 7 bases outside the gene matches. The CDR3 sequence is 16 residues long. The CDR3: CASSQGWDRQQETQYF. For the CDR3, the DNA is TGTGCCAGCAGCCAAGGTTGGGACAGACAACAAGAGACCCAGTACTTC.

The chain carries TRBV12-3 or TRBV12-4 and TRBJ2-1, with D possibly called TRBD1 or TRBD2 (5 bases each). The V gene lost 2 bases and the J gene lost 10 bases, with 12 bases spanning the gap. The CDR3 sequence is 13 residues long. The CDR3: CASSLLGGSEQFF. CDR3 bases: TGTGCCAGCAGTTTACTTGGGGGTTCGGAGCAGTTCTTC.

V usage is TRBV5-1 and J usage is TRBJ2-2; D perhaps matches TRBD2 (5 bases). The V gene's germline CDR1 is SGHRS and CDR2 YFSETQ. The CDR3 is 14 amino acids. Between the trimmed V and J ends, which lost 4 bases and 2 bases, there was a span of 9 bases. This CDR3 is CASSPGINTGELFF. CDR3 DNA: TGCGCCAGCAGCCCCGGGATAAACACCGGGGAGCTGTTTTTT.

This clonotype came up a few times. This chain links TRBV7-2 with TRBJ1-5; D perhaps matches TRBD1 (5 bases). There are 12 residues in the CDR3. In germline, CDR1 is SGHTA, CDR2 FQGNSA. Trimming removed 1 base at V and 11 bases at J, with 9 bases between. The CDR3 region has the DNA TGTGCCAGCAGCTTAGAGGTAGGGGCCCAGCATTTT. It codes for CASSLEVGAQHF.

This chain joins TRBV9 and TRBJ2-2; the match to TRBD1 covers 9 bases. The CDR3 is 15 amino acids. V was clipped by 5 bases and J by 6 bases; unmatched bases: 8. CDR1 and CDR2 from the germline V gene are SGDLS and YYNGEE. CDR3 in DNA: TGTGCCAGCAGTGGGACAGGGAGAGGGGCCGGGGAGCTGTTTTTT. It codes for CASSGTGRGAGELFF. Based on the CDR3 plus reference TRBV9 and TRBJ2-2, the full variable domain is DSGVTQTPKHLITATGQRVTLRCSPRSGDLSVYWYQQSLDQGLQFLIQYYNGEERAKGNILERFSAQQFPDLHSELNLSSLELGDSALYFCASSGTGRGAGELFFGEGSRLTVL.

In this sample, this clonotype turned up many times. The chain carries TRBV12-3 or TRBV12-4 and TRBJ1-1; no clear D gene. V shed 6 bases and J shed 4 bases, with 24 bases lying between them. The CDR3 consists of 17 residues. CDR3 DNA sequence: TGTGCCAGCAGCCCCATTAATCGGCGAAGGCTGGTCACTGAAGCTTTCTTT. It codes for CASSPINRRRLVTEAFF.

This clonotype came up a few times. A clone one base away is much larger, so this may be a read error. The chain has TRBV15 and TRBJ2-5; 7 bases are shared with TRBD1. CDR3 size: 15 residues. Looked up from germline, CDR1 is LNHNV and CDR2 is YYDKDF (reference sequence). J was trimmed by 2 bases and V by 1 base; bases with no gene match: 4. The CDR3 DNA sequence: TGTGCCACCAGCAGAGGACCGGGACAGCAAGAGACCCAGTACTTC. This codes for CATSRGPGQQETQYF.

In its sample, this clonotype was seen a few times. A much larger clone sits a single nucleotide away, making a read error possible. V is TRBV27 and J is TRBJ1-5, with D perhaps matching TRBD1 (5 bases). V gave up 3 bases and J gave up 4 bases, with 7 bases separating them. The CDR3 has 13 amino acids. Germline lookup yields CDR1 MNHEY and CDR2 SMNVEV (reference sequence). CDR3 sequence: CASSFEGNQPQHF. The CDR3, as DNA: TGTGCCAGCAGTTTTGAGGGGAATCAGCCCCAGCATTTT.

Concerning this clonotype itself: This may be a read error, as it is one base from a much larger clone. This CDR3 reads CASKNSAELGGELFF. The CDR3 DNA follows: TGTGCCAGCAAAAATTCGGCGGAACTGGGCGGGGAGCTGTTTTTT. The chain couples TRBV12-3 or TRBV12-4 to TRBJ2-2; D gene uncertain. Trimming removed 7 bases at V and 7 bases at J, with 19 bases between. The CDR3 is made up of 15 amino acids.

Many counts were recorded for this clonotype. The J gene is TRBJ2-7, the V gene TRBV28, with D tentatively TRBD2 (5 bases). Trimming took off 8 bases at V and 0 bases at J, with 8 bases between the two ends. Germline V CDR1 and CDR2: MDHEN, SYDVKM. CDR3 length equals 12 residues. The CDR3 sequence: CASHSGSYEQYF. The DNA for the CDR3 is TGTGCCAGCCACAGCGGCTCCTACGAGCAGTACTTC.

The chain recombines TRBV5-1 with TRBJ2-7, with D tentatively TRBD1 or TRBD2 (6 bases each). Per germline, CDR1 SGHRS and CDR2 YFSETQ. This CDR3 region has 19 residues. Trimming pared 0 bases from V and 4 bases from J, leaving 26 bases between. CDR3 coding DNA: TGCGCCAGCAGCTTGGGTCCCAATTGGGGGGCAACCACTCCTTACGAGCAGTACTTC. It yields the protein CASSLGPNWGATTPYEQYF.

The chain couples TRBV30 to TRBJ2-7; 8 bases fit TRBD1. Germline CDR1 is GTSNPN and CDR2 is SVGIG (reference sequence). The CDR3 is made up of 14 amino acids. Germline trimming cut 3 bases from V and 2 bases from J; bases unmatched to any gene: 6. CDR3 protein: CAWSPLDRAYEQYF. DNA for the CDR3: TGTGCCTGGAGCCCGTTGGACAGGGCCTACGAGCAGTACTTC.

J is TRBJ2-3 and V is TRBV30; possibly TRBD1 for D (6 bases). Germline V CDR1 and CDR2: GTSNPN, SVGIG (reference sequence). The CDR3 is 10 amino acids. Trimming took off 4 bases at V and 11 bases at J, with 10 bases between the two ends. The CDR3 sequence: CAWKGGEQYF. The CDR3 nucleotides are TGTGCCTGGAAAGGGGGTGAGCAGTATTTT.

This clonotype was counted at least ten times. This chain connects TRBV28 to TRBJ2-7; TRBD1 aligns across 8 bases. Trimming took 5 bases from V and 2 from J; bases not matched to a gene: 8. The CDR3 consists of 15 residues. Germline V gene lookup returns CDR1 MDHEN and CDR2 SYDVKM. The CDR3 here is CASSAPGGPPYEQYF. CDR3 coding DNA: TGTGCCAGCAGTGCCCCAGGGGGCCCCCCCTACGAGCAGTACTTC.

This clonotype was observed at least ten times. The gene calls are TRBV2 and TRBJ1-5; D not resolved. V was shortened by 2 bases and J by 0 bases, with 5 bases between the two germline ends. In germline, CDR1 is SNHLY, CDR2 FYNNEI. This CDR3 has 14 residues. For the CDR3, the DNA is TGTGCCAGCAGTGAAATGCATAGCAATCAGCCCCAGCATTTT. It is translated as CASSEMHSNQPQHF. Based on the CDR3 plus reference TRBV2 and TRBJ1-5, the full variable domain is EPEVTQTPSHQVTQMGQEVILRCVPISNHLYFYWYRQILGQKVEFLVSFYNNEISEKSEIFDDQFSVERPDGSNFTLKIRSTKLEDSAMYFCASSEMHSNQPQHFGDGTRLSIL.